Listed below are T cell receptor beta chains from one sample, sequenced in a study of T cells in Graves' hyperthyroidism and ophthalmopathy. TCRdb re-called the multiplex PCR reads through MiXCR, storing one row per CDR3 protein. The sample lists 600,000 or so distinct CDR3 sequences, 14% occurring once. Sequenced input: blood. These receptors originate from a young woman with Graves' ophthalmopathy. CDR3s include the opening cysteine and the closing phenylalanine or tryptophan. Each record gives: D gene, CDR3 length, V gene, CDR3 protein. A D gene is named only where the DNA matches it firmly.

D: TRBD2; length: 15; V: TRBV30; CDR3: CAWTIAGGPTDTQYF
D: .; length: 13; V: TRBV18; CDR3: CASSPPGEETQYF
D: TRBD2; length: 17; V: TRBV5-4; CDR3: CASSARGKAGVIDEQFF
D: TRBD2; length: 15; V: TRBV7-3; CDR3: CASSLGTSVSNEQFF
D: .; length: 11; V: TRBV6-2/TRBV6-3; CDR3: CASRSDLEAFF
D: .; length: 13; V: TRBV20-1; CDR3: CSARGSDYYGYTF
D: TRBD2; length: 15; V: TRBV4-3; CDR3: CASSQGSGSENEQFF
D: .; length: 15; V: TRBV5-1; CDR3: CASSQDSSPTYEQYF
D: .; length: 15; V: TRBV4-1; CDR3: CASSQGVGHNQPQHF
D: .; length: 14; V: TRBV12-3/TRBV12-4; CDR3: CASSLSTRDHEQFF
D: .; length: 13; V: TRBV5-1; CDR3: CASRLPSSGELFF
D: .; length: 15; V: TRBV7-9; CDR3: CASSLSPGQLSEQYF
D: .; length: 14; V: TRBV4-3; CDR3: CASSQDSINSEAFF
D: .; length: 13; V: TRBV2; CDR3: CASSGDQLYEQYF
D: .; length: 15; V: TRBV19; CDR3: CASSILRAPQETQYF
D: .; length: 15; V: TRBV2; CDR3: CASFGFGGSTDTQYF
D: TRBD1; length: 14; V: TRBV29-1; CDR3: CSVEETGGSETQYF
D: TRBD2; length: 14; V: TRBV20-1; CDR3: CSAEGTSGTGELFF
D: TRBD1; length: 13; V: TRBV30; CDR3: CAWSAGTGGRQYF
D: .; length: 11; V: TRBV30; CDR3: CAWSENWLRYF
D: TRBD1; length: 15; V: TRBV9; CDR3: CASTTGGSGANVLTF
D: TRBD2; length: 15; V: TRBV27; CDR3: CASTRGLAGIDGQFF
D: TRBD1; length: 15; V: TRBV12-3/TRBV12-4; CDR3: CASSWSGQGPSGYTF
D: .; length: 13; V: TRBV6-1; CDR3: CASSYQVATEAFF
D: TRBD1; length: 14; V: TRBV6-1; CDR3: CASRDGQGLVEQFF